This TCR beta chain was recorded in a study of cytomegalovirus exposure and HLA in healthy donors. There are 15 residues in the CDR3. Germline-derived CDR1 and CDR2 are MNHEY and SVGAGI. V gave up 5 bases and J gave up 6 bases; unmatched junction bases: 6. This clone has just a few counts. The study ran its PCR with 60 Vbeta and 13 Jbeta primers. Sequencing used immunoSEQ multiplex PCR; TCRdb keeps in-frame clones, though not all of them. The data contain some 150,000 clones, over 70% of them singletons. The sequencing sample was made of PBMCs. The receptor was derived from a young woman in good health and CMV-seronegative. The chain is built from TRBV6-5 and TRBJ2-2, with 10 bases fitting TRBD1. The CDR3 region is CASSVTGTGAGELFF. CDR3 bases: TGTGCCAGCAGTGTGACCGGGACAGGGGCCGGGGAGCTGTTTTTT.